This T cell receptor beta chain was captured in a study of PD-1 blockade in classical Hodgkin lymphoma (dated by TCRdb to the early 2020s). Background on the whole study: Nivolumab dosing was 3 mg/kg intravenously every 2 weeks, continuing until either disease progression or unacceptable toxicity. The study used TCR beta sequencing and CyTOF to define a peripheral blood immune signature of response to PD-1 blockade in classical Hodgkin lymphoma.

Broader findings and caveats from the paper: The study was restricted to a single clinical trial cohort, and the causes of repertoire differences, possibly disease activity or prior therapy, were left undefined. By C4D1, a significant rise was seen in CD4+ TCR diversity but not in CD8+ TCR diversity (p=0.0027 vs p=0.16), and the rise was most apparent among complete responders (p=0.02). Lower diversity was observed in patients in whom nivolumab was started less than 1 year after ASCT, and these patients were excluded from later analyses so that confounding by immune reconstitution would be avoided. Newly diagnosed patients were reported to have lower baseline TCR diversity than healthy donors, and relapsed/refractory patients were reported to have lower baseline TCR diversity still. Trial patients with a complete response had baseline diversity similar to that of newly diagnosed patients, while partial responders and progressors had significantly lower diversity.

The time point label, as the study defines it: cycle 4 day 1 (C4D1), after more than 5 weeks of nivolumab. Every trial patient had relapsed after autologous stem cell transplantation, and cohorts A, B and C differed in prior brentuximab vedotin exposure. The trial cohort comprised fewer than 65 patients with relapsed/refractory classical Hodgkin lymphoma whose best overall responses were complete response, partial response or progressive disease. Single-agent nivolumab was administered to trial patients in the multi-cohort phase II CheckMate 205 trial. Best overall response was determined by an independent review committee according to the 2007 International Working Group response criteria. PBMCs from the trial were collected at three points: immediately before nivolumab initiation (C1D1), and during therapy at cycle 2 day 1 and cycle 4 day 1. Peripheral blood was collected in 8 mL Vacutainer Cell Preparation Tubes, from which PBMCs were isolated by centrifugation and then cryopreserved.

Genomic DNA was extracted with the Qiagen DNeasy kit from unsorted PBMCs and from negatively selected CD4+ and CD8+ fractions. Amplification of TCR beta CDR3 regions was done by immunoSEQ multiplex PCR with primers that anneal to V and J segments. Amplification bias was minimized using a synthetic immune receptor repertoire, and residual bias was removed computationally after sequencing. In the paper's pipeline: Repertoire diversity was quantified as the Shannon entropy index using custom Python scripts. Unsorted, CD4+ and CD8+ repertoires were analyzed separately, except in combined analyses where CD4+ and CD8+ sequences were merged in silico. Clonal expansion was defined as at least a 2-fold frequency increase after treatment relative to C1D1, with a pseudocount of 0.5 for undetected baseline clones. Singleton clones were defined as clones with 0 or 1 copy at C1D1, and non-singleton clones were defined as clones with 2 or more copies. Clones expanded in unsorted samples were assigned a CD4+, CD8+ or unknown annotation through matching of protein sequences in sorted samples from the same patient. Wilcoxon tests on paired samples were used to test diversity changes from C1D1 to C4D1. TCRdb stores this immuneACCESS table with in-frame sequences only. Part of the clones is absent; in the studies checked, under half of the shortfall reflects unresolved V genes, and no reason is known for the rest. V, J and clone size are those of that table, while D and trimming were read from the DNA. Recorded for this sample are some 93,000 clones; just under 80% of them occurred a single time. The ten largest clones add up to 9.4% of the sample.

Spanning cysteine to phenylalanine, the CDR3 consists of 15 amino acids. Only the CDR3 DNA stays, 45 bases, in frame from base 1. CDR1 and CDR2 are read off the germline V gene as SGHTS and YDEGEE. At the junction V is shortened by 0 bases and J by 5 bases; bases outside the gene matches: 4. In regard to this clone: The antigen this receptor binds is unknown. No base quality values were provided; no much bigger clone lies one nucleotide off.

The rearranged segments are TRBV5-8 and TRBJ2-7, with 11 junctional bases fitting TRBD1. The source material was peripheral blood mononuclear cells (PBMCs), sampled before the fourth cycle of nivolumab. This TCR was sampled from a human donor with classical Hodgkin lymphoma. The nucleotides read TGTGCCAGCAGCTTGGGGGACAGGGGGACCAACGAGCAGTACTTC. Translated, this is CASSLGDRGTNEQYF.